A selection of T cell receptor beta chains follows, all from one sample in a study of CD8 T cells in Susac syndrome. TCRdb re-called the immunoSEQ multiplex PCR reads through MiXCR, storing one row per CDR3 protein. The top ten hold 0.13% to 0.15% of the sample, which has 150,000 to 200,000 distinct CDR3 sequences, 90% to 95% seen once. The sample comprised CD4+ T cells from PBMCs. The receptors here all came from a human donor in good health. Both conserved end residues are part of each CDR3.

CDR3 length,V gene,CDR3 protein
13,TRBV9,CASSVGVTDTQYF
14,TRBV15,CATSPGLSSYEQYF
12,TRBV24-1,CATSDPGQEEFF
13,TRBV3-1,CASSLTAFYEQYF
13,TRBV20-1,CSAGPDGTDTQYF
16,TRBV7-6,CASSQREASGPYEQYF
12,TRBV20-1,CSARPDRYEQYF
14,TRBV25-1,CASSGQLFTNTQYF
12,TRBV3-1,CASSQGGHEQFF
13,TRBV29-1,CSVEDAGDREQYF
12,TRBV3-1,CASRQGNYGYTF
15,TRBV4-2,CASSQLLGQAGEAFF
13,TRBV2,CASSSLENTEAFF
13,TRBV6-2/TRBV6-3,CASKFATTDTQYF
13,TRBV29-1,CSVSPRGHYEQYF
16,TRBV4-3,CASSQEAGNGANVLTF
13,TRBV20-1,CSAAQGVDSPLHF